This T cell receptor beta chain was obtained from a study of blood T cell repertoires in COVID-19. In germline, CDR1 is SGDLS, CDR2 YYNGEE. Trimming cost V 4 bases and J 2 bases, with 12 bases left between them. CDR3 length: 14 amino acids. Assay used: immunoSEQ multiplex PCR; TCRdb lists only in-frame clones, some missing. The table has about 190,000 clones, about 80% seen once. The V call is TRBV9, the J call TRBJ1-1; D is ambiguous. Sample: peripheral blood. The TCR was taken from a man between 60 and 75 years old with acute or convalescent COVID-19. The CDR3 DNA reads TGTGCCAGCAGCCCAAGGACGGGAAACACTGAAGCTTTCTTT. This encodes CASSPRTGNTEAFF.